The source of this T cell receptor beta chain is a study of shared clonotypes between healthy human individuals. About the research overall: Samples came from two female and a few male donors aged 18 to 49. CD4 naive and memory got three plates each, CD8 naive two, CD8 memory one. Study results and limitations: Tissues were not sampled, only blood, and their repertoires likely differ.

TCRdb's copy holds only in-frame clones and misses some; the assay was immunoSEQ multiplex PCR. The data contain about 1 million clones, around 76% of them singletons. To note about this clone: The antigen is undetermined.

CDR3 length equals 17 residues. The J gene is TRBJ2-5, the V gene TRBV21-1; the table gives TRBD2 as D, unverified against the DNA. TRBV21-1 is a pseudogene locus. The sequenced material came from memory CD4+ T cells sorted from blood. Sample subset: CD45RA-negative fraction. The TCR originated in a man between 18 and 35 years old in good health. The CDR3 coding sequence is TGTGCCAGCAGCAATGGGCTAGCGGGGGCCTCCCAAGAGACCCAGTACTTC. It is translated as CASSNGLAGASQETQYF.